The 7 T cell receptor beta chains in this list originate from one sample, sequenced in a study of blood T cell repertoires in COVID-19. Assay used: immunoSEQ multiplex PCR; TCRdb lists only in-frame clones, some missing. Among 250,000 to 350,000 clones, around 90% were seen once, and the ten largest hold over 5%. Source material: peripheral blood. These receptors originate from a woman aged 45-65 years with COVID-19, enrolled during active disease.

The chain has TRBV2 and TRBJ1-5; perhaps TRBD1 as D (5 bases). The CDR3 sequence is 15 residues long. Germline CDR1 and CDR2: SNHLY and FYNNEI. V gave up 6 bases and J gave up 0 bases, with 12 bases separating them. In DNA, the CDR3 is TGTGCCAGCAGGGCGGGGGGTAATAGCAATCAGCCCCAGCATTTT. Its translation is CASRAGGNSNQPQHF.

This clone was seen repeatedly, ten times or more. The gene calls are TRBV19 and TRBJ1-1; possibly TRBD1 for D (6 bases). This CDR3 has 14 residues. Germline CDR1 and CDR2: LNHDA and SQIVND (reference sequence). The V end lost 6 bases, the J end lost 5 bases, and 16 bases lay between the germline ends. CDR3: CASRLQGRGTEAFF. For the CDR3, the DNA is TGTGCCAGTAGGCTTCAGGGGCGGGGGACTGAAGCTTTCTTT.

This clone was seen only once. CDR3 protein: CASSLNRGRGETQYF. The CDR3 DNA is TGTGCCAGCAGCCTAAATCGGGGGAGAGGAGAGACCCAGTACTTC. The chain couples TRBV7-8 to TRBJ2-5; D may be TRBD2 (6 bases). The CDR3 extends over 15 amino acids. The V end lost 5 bases, the J end lost 4 bases, and 17 bases lay between the germline ends. CDR1 SGHVS and CDR2 FQNEAQ come from the germline V gene.

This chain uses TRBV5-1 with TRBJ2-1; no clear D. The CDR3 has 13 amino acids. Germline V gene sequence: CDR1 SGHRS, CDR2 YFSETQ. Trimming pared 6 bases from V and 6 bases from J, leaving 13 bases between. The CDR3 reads CASNEFRSNEQFF. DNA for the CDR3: TGCGCCAGCAATGAGTTCAGGTCCAATGAGCAGTTCTTC.

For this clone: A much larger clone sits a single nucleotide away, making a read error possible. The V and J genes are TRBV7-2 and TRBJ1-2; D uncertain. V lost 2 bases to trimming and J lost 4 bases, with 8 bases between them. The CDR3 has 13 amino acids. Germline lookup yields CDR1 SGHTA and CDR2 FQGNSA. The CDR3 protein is CASSLLTGYGYTF. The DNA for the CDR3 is TGTGCCAGCAGCTTACTGACGGGCTATGGCTACACCTTC.

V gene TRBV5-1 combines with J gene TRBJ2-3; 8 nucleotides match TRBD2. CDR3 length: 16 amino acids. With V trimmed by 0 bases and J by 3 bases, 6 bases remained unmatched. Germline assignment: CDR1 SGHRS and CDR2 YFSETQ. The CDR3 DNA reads TGCGCCAGCAGCTTGGCCAGACTAGCGATTACAGATACGCAGTATTTT. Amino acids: CASSLARLAITDTQYF.

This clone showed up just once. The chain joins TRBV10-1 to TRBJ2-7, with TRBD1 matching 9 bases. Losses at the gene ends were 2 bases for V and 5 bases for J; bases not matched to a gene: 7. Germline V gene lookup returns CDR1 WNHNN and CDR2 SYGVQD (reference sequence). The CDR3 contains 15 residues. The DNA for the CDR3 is TGCGCCAGCAGTGAGGGGAACAGGGGGCGAGACGAGCAGTACTTC. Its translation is CASSEGNRGRDEQYF.